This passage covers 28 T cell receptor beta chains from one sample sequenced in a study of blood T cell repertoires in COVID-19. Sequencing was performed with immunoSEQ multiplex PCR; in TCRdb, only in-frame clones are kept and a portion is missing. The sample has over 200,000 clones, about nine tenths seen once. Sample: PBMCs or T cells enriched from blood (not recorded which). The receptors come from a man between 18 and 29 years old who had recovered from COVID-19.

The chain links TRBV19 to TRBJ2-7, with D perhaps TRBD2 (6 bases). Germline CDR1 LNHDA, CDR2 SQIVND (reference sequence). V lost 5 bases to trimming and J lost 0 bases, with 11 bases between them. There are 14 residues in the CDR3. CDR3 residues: CASSFGGSSYEQYF. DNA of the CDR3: TGTGCCAGTAGTTTTGGGGGGAGCTCCTACGAGCAGTACTTC.

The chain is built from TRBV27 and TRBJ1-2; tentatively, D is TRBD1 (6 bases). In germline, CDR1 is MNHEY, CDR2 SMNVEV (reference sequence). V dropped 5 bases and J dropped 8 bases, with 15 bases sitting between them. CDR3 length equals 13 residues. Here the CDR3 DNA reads TGTGCCAGCAGTCCCCTCGGGACATCGGGCTACACCTTC. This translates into CASSPLGTSGYTF.

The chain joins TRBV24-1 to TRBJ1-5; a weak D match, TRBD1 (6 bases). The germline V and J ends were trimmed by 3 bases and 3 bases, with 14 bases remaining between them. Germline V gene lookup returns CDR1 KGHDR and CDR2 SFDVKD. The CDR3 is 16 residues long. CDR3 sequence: CATSDPLTGFNQPQHF. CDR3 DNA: TGTGCCACCAGTGATCCACTGACAGGCTTCAATCAGCCCCAGCATTTT.

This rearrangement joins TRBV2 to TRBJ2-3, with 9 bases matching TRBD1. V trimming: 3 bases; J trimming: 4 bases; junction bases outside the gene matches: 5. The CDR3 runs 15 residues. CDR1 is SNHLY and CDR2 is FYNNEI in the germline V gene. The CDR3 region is CASSDGTGNPDTQYF. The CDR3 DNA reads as TGTGCCAGCAGTGATGGGACAGGGAATCCAGATACGCAGTATTTT. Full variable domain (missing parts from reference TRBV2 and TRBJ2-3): EPEVTQTPSHQVTQMGQEVILRCVPISNHLYFYWYRQILGQKVEFLVSFYNNEISEKSEIFDDQFSVERPDGSNFTLKIRSTKLEDSAMYFCASSDGTGNPDTQYFGPGTRLTVL.

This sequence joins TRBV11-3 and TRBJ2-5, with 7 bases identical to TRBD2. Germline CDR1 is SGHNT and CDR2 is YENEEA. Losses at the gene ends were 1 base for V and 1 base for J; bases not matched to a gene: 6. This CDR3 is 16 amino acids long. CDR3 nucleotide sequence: TGTGCCAGCAGCTTAGGGGACTATATTCGCCAAGAGACCCAGTACTTC. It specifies CASSLGDYIRQETQYF.

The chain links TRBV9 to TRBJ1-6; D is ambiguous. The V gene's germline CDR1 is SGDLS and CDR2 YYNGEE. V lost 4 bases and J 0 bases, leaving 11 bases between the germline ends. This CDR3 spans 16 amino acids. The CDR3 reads CASSPDTRSYNSPLHF. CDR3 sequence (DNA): TGTGCCAGCAGCCCAGACACCCGCTCCTATAATTCACCCCTCCACTTT.

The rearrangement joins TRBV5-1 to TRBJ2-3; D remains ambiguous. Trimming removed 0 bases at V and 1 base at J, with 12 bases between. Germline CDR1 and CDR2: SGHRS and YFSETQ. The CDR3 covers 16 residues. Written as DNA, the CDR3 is TGCGCCAGCAGCTTGGTTGAGGCCAGCGGCACAGATACGCAGTATTTT. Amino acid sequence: CASSLVEASGTDTQYF.

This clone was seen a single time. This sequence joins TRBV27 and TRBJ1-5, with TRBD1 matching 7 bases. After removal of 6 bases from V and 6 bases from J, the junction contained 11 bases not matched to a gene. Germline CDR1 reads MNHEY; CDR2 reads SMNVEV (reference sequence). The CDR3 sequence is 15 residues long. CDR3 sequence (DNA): TGTGCCAGCAGCCCAACTGACAGGGTGAGTCAGCCCCAGCATTTT. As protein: CASSPTDRVSQPQHF.

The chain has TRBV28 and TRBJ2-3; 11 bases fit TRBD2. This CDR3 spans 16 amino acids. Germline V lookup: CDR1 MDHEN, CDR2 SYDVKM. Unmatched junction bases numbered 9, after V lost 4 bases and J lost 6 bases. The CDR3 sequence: CASSSLAGVSSDTQYF. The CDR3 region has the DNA TGTGCCAGCAGTTCACTAGCGGGAGTTTCTTCGGATACGCAGTATTTT.

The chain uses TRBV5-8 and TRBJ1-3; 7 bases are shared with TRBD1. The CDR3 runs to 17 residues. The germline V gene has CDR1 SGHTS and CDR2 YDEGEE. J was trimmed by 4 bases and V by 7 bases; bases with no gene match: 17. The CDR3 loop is CASEKTADGQVGNTIYF. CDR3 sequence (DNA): TGTGCCAGCGAAAAAACGGCCGACGGACAGGTCGGAAACACCATATATTTT.

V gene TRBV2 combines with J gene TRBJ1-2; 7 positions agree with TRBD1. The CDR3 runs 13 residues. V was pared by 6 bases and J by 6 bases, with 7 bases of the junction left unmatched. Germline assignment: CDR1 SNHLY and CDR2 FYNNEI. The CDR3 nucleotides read TGTGCCAGCAGCGGGGACAGCGAGAATGGCTACACCTTC. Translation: CASSGDSENGYTF.

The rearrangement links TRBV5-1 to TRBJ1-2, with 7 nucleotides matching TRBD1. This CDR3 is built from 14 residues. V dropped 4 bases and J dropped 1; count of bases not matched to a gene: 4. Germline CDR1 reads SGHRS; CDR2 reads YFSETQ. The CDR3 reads CASSQTGSNYGYTF. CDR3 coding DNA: TGCGCCAGCAGCCAGACAGGGAGTAACTATGGCTACACCTTC.

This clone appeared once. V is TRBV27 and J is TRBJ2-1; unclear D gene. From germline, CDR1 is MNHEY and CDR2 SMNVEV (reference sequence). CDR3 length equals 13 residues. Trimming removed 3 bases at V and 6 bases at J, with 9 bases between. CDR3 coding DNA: TGTGCCAGCAGTTTTAGAGAACTCAATGAGCAGTTCTTC. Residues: CASSFRELNEQFF.

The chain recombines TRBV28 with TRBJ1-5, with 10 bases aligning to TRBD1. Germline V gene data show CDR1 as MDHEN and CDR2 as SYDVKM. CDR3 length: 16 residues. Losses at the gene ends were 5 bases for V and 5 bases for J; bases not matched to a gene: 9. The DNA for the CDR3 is TGTGCCAGCAGTAAAACTTCGACAGGGGGCTATCAGCCCCAGCATTTT. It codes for CASSKTSTGGYQPQHF. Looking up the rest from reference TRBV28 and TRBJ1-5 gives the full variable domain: DVKVTQSSRYLVKRTGEKVFLECVQDMDHENMFWYRQDPGLGLRLIYFSYDVKMKEKGDIPEGYSVSREKKERFSLILESASTNQTSMYLCASSKTSTGGYQPQHFGDGTRLSIL.

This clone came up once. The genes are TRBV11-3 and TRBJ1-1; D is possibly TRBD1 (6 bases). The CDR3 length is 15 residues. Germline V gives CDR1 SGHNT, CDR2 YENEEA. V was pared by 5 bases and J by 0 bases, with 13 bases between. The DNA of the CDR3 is TGTGCCAGCAGCAAACGACAGGTCATGAACACTGAAGCTTTCTTT. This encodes CASSKRQVMNTEAFF.

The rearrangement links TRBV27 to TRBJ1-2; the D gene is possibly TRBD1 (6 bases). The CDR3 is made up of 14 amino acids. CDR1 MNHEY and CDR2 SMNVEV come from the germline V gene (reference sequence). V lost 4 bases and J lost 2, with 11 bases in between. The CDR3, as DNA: TGTGCCAGCAGTTCGACAGGCGGGAACTATGGCTACACCTTC. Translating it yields CASSSTGGNYGYTF.

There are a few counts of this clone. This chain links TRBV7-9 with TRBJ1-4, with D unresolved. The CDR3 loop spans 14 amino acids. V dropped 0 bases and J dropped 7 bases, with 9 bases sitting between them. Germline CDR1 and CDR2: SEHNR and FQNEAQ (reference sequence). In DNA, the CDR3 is TGTGCCAGCAGCTTAGCGCGAGACACTGAAAAACTGTTTTTT. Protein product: CASSLARDTEKLFF.

This CDR3 reads CASSTDRAYEQYF. CDR3 DNA: TGTGCCAGCAGCACCGACAGGGCCTACGAGCAGTACTTC. The chain links TRBV27 to TRBJ2-7; 7 nucleotides align to TRBD1. V shed 6 bases and J 2 bases; nucleotides not matched to a gene: 4. This CDR3 is built from 13 residues. Germline assignment: CDR1 MNHEY and CDR2 SMNVEV (reference sequence).

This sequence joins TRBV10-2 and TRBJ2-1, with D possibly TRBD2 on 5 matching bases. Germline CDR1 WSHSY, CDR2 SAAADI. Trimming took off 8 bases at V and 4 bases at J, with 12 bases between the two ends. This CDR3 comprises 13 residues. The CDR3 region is CASLLEAYNEQFF. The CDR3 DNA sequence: TGCGCCAGCCTATTGGAGGCTTACAATGAGCAGTTCTTC.

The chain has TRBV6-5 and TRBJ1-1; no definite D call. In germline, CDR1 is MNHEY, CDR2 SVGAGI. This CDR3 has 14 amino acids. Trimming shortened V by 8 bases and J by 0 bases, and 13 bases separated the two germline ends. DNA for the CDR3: TGTGCCAGCTCAGACGGAACTATGAACACTGAAGCTTTCTTT. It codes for CASSDGTMNTEAFF.

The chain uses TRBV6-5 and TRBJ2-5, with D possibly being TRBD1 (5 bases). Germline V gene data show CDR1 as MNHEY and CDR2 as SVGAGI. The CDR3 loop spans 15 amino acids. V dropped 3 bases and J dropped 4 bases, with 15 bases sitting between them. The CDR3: CASSYYGAERETQYF. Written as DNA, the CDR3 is TGTGCCAGCAGTTATTATGGGGCTGAGAGAGAGACCCAGTACTTC.

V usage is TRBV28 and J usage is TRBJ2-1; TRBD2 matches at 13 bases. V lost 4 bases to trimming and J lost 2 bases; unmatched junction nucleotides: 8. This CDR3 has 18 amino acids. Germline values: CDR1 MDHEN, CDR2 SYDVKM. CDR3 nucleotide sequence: TGTGCCAGCAGTTCTCCCCAACTAGCGGGAGGGCCCTACAATGAGCAGTTCTTC. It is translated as CASSSPQLAGGPYNEQFF.

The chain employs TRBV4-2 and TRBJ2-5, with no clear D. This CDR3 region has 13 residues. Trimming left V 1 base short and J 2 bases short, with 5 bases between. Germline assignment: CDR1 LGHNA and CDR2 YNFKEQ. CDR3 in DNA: TGTGCCAGCAGCCAAGGTCCACAAGAGACCCAGTACTTC. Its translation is CASSQGPQETQYF.

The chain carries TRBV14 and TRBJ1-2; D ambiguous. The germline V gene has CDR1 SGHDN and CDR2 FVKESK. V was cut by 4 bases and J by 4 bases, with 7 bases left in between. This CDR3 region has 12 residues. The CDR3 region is CASSLTTYGYTF. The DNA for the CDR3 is TGTGCCAGCAGCCTTACTACCTATGGCTACACCTTC.

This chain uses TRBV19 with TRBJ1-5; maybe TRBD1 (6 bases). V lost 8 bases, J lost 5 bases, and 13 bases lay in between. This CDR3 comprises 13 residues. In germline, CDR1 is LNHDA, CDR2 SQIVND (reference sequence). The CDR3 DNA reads TGTGCCAGTGATCGGGGGGGCCATCAGCCCCAGCATTTT. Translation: CASDRGGHQPQHF. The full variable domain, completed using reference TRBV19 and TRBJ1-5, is DGGITQSPKYLFRKEGQNVTLSCEQNLNHDAMYWYRQDPGQGLRLIYYSQIVNDFQKGDIAEGYSVSREKKESFPLTVTSAQKNPTAFYLCASDRGGHQPQHFGDGTRLSIL.

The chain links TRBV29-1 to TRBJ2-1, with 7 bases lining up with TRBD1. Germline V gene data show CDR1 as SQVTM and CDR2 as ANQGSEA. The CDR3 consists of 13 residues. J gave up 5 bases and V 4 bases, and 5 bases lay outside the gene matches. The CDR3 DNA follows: TGCAGCGTTGGACAGGGTACCCACAATGAGCAGTTCTTC. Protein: CSVGQGTHNEQFF.

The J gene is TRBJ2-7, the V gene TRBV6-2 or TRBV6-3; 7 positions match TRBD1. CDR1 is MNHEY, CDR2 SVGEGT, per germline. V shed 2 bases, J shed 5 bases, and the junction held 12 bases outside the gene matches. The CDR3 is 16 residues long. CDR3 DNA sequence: TGTGCCAGCAGTTACGACCCCCGGACAGGCGATAACGAGCAGTACTTC. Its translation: CASSYDPRTGDNEQYF.

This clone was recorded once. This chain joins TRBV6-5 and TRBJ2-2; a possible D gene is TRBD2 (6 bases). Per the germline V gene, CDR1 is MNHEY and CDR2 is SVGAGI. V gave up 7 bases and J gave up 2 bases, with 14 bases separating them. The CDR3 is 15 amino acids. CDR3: CASTTGDLNTGELFF. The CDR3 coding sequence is TGTGCCAGCACCACGGGGGATTTAAACACCGGGGAGCTGTTTTTT.